The 7 T cell receptor beta chains presented below share a single source sample, sequenced in a study of T cell clonality in common variable immunodeficiency. Whole-study results and caveats: Reportedly, TCR beta sequences from common variable immunodeficiency showed fewer deletions and N-nucleotide insertions.

Generated by immunoSEQ multiplex PCR, the TCRdb table keeps only in-frame clones and is missing some. This sample comprises fewer than 20,000 clones, none seen once only. The antigens these receptors bind are not known. Sequenced material: peripheral blood mononuclear cells. The receptors were gathered from a human donor with common variable immunodeficiency.

In this sample, this clone turned up many times. Read data end 3 residues before the CDR3 end; the end is taken from the germline J gene. The chain recombines TRBV7-9 with TRBJ1-5, with 7 bases that match TRBD1. Trimming took 5 bases from V and 7 from J; bases not matched to a gene: 11. The germline V gene has CDR1 SEHNR and CDR2 FQNEAQ (reference sequence). CDR3 length: 15 amino acids. The CDR3 sequence is CASSIGGSGAQPQHF. The part of the CDR3 DNA that was read is TGTGCCAGCAGCATAGGGGGCAGCGGGGCCCAGCCC.

This clone occurred a few times. The read falls 3 residues short of the CDR3 end, and the missing part is taken from the germline J gene. This chain links TRBV16 with TRBJ1-2; 8 nucleotides line up with TRBD1. This CDR3 is built from 14 residues. CDR1 is KGHSY and CDR2 is FQNENV in the germline V gene. V shed 8 bases and J 4 bases; nucleotides not matched to a gene: 9. CDR3 loop: CASGTFRGLYGYTF. Partial CDR3 DNA: TGTGCCAGCGGAACTTTCAGGGGGCTCTATGGC.

This clone was seen more than once but under ten times. The observed sequence ends 3 residues before the CDR3 terminus, with the missing tail filled in from the germline J gene. The chain employs TRBV19 and TRBJ2-2, with 9 nucleotides matching TRBD1. Looked up from germline, CDR1 is LNHDA and CDR2 is SQIVND (reference sequence). The CDR3 is made up of 16 amino acids. Trimming at V came to 6 bases and at J to 5 bases, leaving 10 bases not matched to a gene. The CDR3 bases that were read are TGTGCCAGTAGGGGACCCGGGACAGGGAAAACCGGGGAG. Protein product: CASRGPGTGKTGE. The whole CDR3 reads CASRGPGTGKTGELFF.

This clone occurred a few times. The CDR3 goes on 3 residues after the read ends, and that part is filled in from the germline J gene. V and J are TRBV19 and TRBJ2-5, with D perhaps TRBD2 (5 bases). This CDR3 is built from 15 residues. V was cut by 4 bases and J by 5 bases, with 17 bases left in between. The germline V gene encodes CDR1 LNHDA and CDR2 SQIVND (reference sequence). The part of the CDR3 DNA that was read is TGTGCCAGTAGTACTGCCGGGGATGTATGGGAGACC. This encodes CASSTAGDVWET. The entire CDR3 protein is CASSTAGDVWETQYF. Variable domain in full (rest from reference TRBV19 and TRBJ2-5): DGGITQSPKYLFRKEGQNVTLSCEQNLNHDAMYWYRQDPGQGLRLIYYSQIVNDFQKGDIAEGYSVSREKKESFPLTVTSAQKNPTAFYLCASSTAGDVWETQYFGPGTRLLVL.

As to this clone: The sequence runs out 3 residues before the end of the CDR3; the remainder is reconstructed from the germline J gene. This chain uses TRBV7-2 with TRBJ2-7; 7 bases agree with TRBD2. The CDR3 sequence is 14 residues long. V lost 4 bases and J lost 3; bases outside the gene matches: 6. CDR1 SGHTA and CDR2 FQGNSA come from the germline V gene. This CDR3 is CASSSSGVDYEQYF. The covered CDR3 bases are TGTGCCAGCAGCTCGAGCGGGGTGGACTACGAG.

For this clone: From the germline J gene comes the end of the CDR3, since the read stops 3 residues before it. The chain is built from TRBV7-2 and TRBJ2-1; unclear D gene. V shed 7 bases and J shed 0 bases, with 13 bases lying between them. CDR1 and CDR2 from the germline V gene are SGHTA and FQGNSA. This CDR3 is 15 amino acids long. This CDR3 is CASIPTQSSYNEQFF. The sequenced part of the CDR3 DNA is TGTGCCAGCATCCCCACCCAGAGCTCCTACAATGAG.

This clone was detected only a few times. The read is 3 residues too short to cover the CDR3 end, so that end is filled in from the germline J gene. This rearrangement joins TRBV7-2 to TRBJ2-1; 9 bases fit TRBD2. Trimming took 5 bases from V and 7 from J; bases not matched to a gene: 6. From germline, CDR1 is SGHTA and CDR2 FQGNSA. The CDR3 runs 14 residues. CDR3 DNA (partial): TGTGCCAGCAGCCGGCGGGGGGGCATGAATGAG. It yields the protein CASSRRGGMNE. The entire CDR3 sequence reads CASSRRGGMNEQFF.